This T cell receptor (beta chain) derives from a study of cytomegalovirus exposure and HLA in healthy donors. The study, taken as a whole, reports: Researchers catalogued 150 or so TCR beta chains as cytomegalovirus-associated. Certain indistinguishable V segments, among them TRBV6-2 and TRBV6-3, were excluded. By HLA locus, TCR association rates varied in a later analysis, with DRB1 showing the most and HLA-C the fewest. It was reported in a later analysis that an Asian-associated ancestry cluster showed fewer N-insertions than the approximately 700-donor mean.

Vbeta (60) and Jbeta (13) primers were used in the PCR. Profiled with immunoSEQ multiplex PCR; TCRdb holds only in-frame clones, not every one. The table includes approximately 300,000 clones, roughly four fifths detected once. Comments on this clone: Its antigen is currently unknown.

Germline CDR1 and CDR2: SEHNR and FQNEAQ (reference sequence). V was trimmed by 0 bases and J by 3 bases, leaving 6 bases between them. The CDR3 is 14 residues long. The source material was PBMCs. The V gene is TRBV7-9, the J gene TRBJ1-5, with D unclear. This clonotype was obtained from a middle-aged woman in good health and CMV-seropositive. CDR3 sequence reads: CASSLATDNQPQHF. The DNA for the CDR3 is TGTGCCAGCAGCTTAGCTACAGACAATCAGCCCCAGCATTTT.